These T cell receptor beta chains were read from a single sample in a study of blood T cell repertoires in COVID-19. Profiling relied on immunoSEQ multiplex PCR, and the TCRdb table lists in-frame clones only, not all of them. The table records over 100,000 clones, over 75% of them present only once. Input material: peripheral blood. These receptors came from a man older than 75 with acute or convalescent COVID-19. Each CDR3 is given with its conserved first and last residue. A D gene is named only where the DNA matches it firmly. For some rows the clone size is stated as once, few or many, or as a class when expanded; others skip it.

clone size | J gene | V gene | D gene | CDR3 protein | CDR3 DNA
NA | TRBJ2-7 | TRBV30 | TRBD2 | CACLAGAYEQYF | TGTGCCTGTTTAGCGGGTGCCTACGAGCAGTACTTC
NA | TRBJ2-3 | TRBV5-1 | NA | CASSNTDTQYF | TGCGCCAGCAGTAACACAGATACGCAGTATTTT
NA | TRBJ2-1 | TRBV19 | NA | CASSPPRDYNEQFF | TGTGCCAGTAGCCCCCCCCGGGACTACAATGAGCAGTTCTTC
NA | TRBJ1-5 | TRBV6-2/TRBV6-3 | NA | CASSFPSDSSNQPQHF | TGTGCCAGCAGTTTTCCCAGCGACAGTAGCAATCAGCCCCAGCATTTT
NA | TRBJ1-5 | TRBV2 | TRBD1 | CASTSGQSVQPQHF | TGTGCCAGCACCTCGGGACAGAGTGTTCAGCCCCAGCATTTT
NA | TRBJ2-3 | TRBV29-1 | TRBD2 | CSVQPTGTSLADTQYF | TGCAGCGTTCAACCGACCGGGACTAGTTTGGCAGATACGCAGTATTTT
once | TRBJ1-2 | TRBV10-3 | TRBD1 | CAISQDRVNYGYTF | TGTGCCATCAGCCAAGACAGGGTTAACTATGGCTACACCTTC
NA | TRBJ1-3 | TRBV3-1/TRBV3-2 | NA | CASSRVQGGYTDSGNTIYF | TGTGCCAGCAGCCGAGTTCAAGGAGGGTACACCGACTCTGGAAACACCATATATTTT
NA | TRBJ2-1 | TRBV25-1 | TRBD2 | CASSEYGSGSFNEQFF | TGTGCCAGCAGTGAATATGGGAGCGGGAGCTTCAATGAGCAGTTCTTC
NA | TRBJ2-3 | TRBV10-3 | NA | CAISESGGNTDTQYF | TGTGCCATCAGTGAGAGCGGCGGGAACACAGATACGCAGTATTTT
NA | TRBJ1-2 | TRBV7-9 | TRBD1 | CASSSQPGGSYGYTF | TGTGCCAGCAGCTCCCAACCAGGGGGCTCTTATGGCTACACCTTC
NA | TRBJ1-2 | TRBV27 | NA | CASSLIPPVSGYTF | TGTGCCAGCAGTTTAATCCCCCCGGTTAGTGGCTACACCTTC
NA | TRBJ2-1 | TRBV5-1 | TRBD2 | CASSLARERTSVYNEQFF | TGCGCCAGCAGCTTGGCCAGGGAGAGGACTAGCGTCTACAATGAGCAGTTCTTC
NA | TRBJ1-2 | TRBV29-1 | NA | CSVVVRGDGGYTF | TGCAGCGTTGTAGTTCGGGGGGACGGGGGCTACACCTTC
NA | TRBJ2-3 | TRBV10-3 | TRBD1 | CAIVAGTGGTDTQYF | TGTGCCATCGTCGCCGGGACAGGGGGGACAGATACGCAGTATTTT
NA | TRBJ1-5 | TRBV10-3 | NA | CAISGGGNQPQHF | TGTGCCATCAGTGGGGGGGGGAATCAGCCCCAGCATTTT
NA | TRBJ1-1 | TRBV7-8 | TRBD1 | CASSRGQGQGTEAFF | TGTGCCAGCAGCCGAGGACAGGGGCAAGGGACTGAAGCTTTCTTT
NA | TRBJ2-4 | TRBV14 | NA | CASSQADRGNIQYF | TGTGCCAGCAGCCAAGCCGATAGAGGGAACATTCAGTACTTC
NA | TRBJ1-5 | TRBV27 | NA | CASSPGTLSNQPQHF | TGTGCCAGCAGTCCCGGGACTCTAAGCAATCAGCCCCAGCATTTT
NA | TRBJ2-5 | TRBV5-1 | TRBD2 | CASSSGLARPQETQYF | TGCGCCAGCAGCTCGGGACTAGCGCGGCCACAAGAGACCCAGTACTTC
NA | TRBJ2-7 | TRBV7-2 | TRBD1 | CASSFVPGRTGSYEQYF | TGTGCCAGCAGCTTCGTCCCCGGTCGGACAGGGTCCTACGAGCAGTACTTC
NA | TRBJ1-6 | TRBV6-6 | TRBD1 | CASSTPDRGYNSPLHF | TGTGCCAGCAGTACTCCGGACAGGGGCTATAATTCACCCCTCCACTTT
NA | TRBJ1-1 | TRBV14 | NA | CASSQAGWRSTEAFF | TGTGCCAGCAGCCAAGCGGGGTGGCGCTCCACTGAAGCTTTCTTT